Shown below are 28 T cell receptor beta chains from a single sample sequenced in a study of blood T cells in healthy people across ages. The authors ran a second PCR of roughly 6 to 12 cycles using a sample-barcoded 5' primer and a J-beta primer mix. Each CDR3 protein gets one entry after TCRdb re-called the 5' RACE reads with MiXCR. The table lists over a million distinct CDR3 sequences, 45% of them singletons. The sample was blood. These receptors all stem from a woman aged 55 to 70 in good health.

The chain has TRBV12-3 or TRBV12-4 and TRBJ1-1, with 7 bases that match TRBD1. The V and J ends lost 5 bases and 6 bases, in that order; junction bases with no gene match: 3. The CDR3 is 12 residues long. DNA for the CDR3: TGTGCCAGCAGTCGGACAGGAGCTGAAGCTTTCTTT. It yields the protein CASSRTGAEAFF.

The chain links TRBV6-2 or TRBV6-3 to TRBJ2-7; 7 nucleotides match TRBD1. Germline trimming cut 11 bases from V and 7 bases from J; bases unmatched to any gene: 14. This CDR3 contains 13 residues. Per the germline V gene, CDR1 is MNHEY and CDR2 is SVGEGT. The CDR3 loop reads CAGQRQGVGEQYF. The CDR3 region has the DNA TGTGCCGGGCAAAGACAGGGAGTTGGGGAGCAGTACTTC.

This rearrangement joins TRBV6-1 to TRBJ2-1, with 10 bases matching TRBD2. Germline V gives CDR1 MNHNS, CDR2 SASEGT. The CDR3 sequence is 15 residues long. V lost 2 bases to trimming and J lost 8 bases; unmatched junction nucleotides: 6. Here the CDR3 reads CASSESTSGIDEQFF. CDR3 bases: TGTGCCAGCAGTGAATCCACTAGCGGGATTGATGAGCAGTTCTTC.

V gene TRBV20-1 combines with J gene TRBJ2-7; 10 nucleotides align to TRBD2. This CDR3 is 14 amino acids long. Trimming at V came to 6 bases and at J to 4 bases, leaving 9 bases not matched to a gene. CDR1 and CDR2 (germline): DFQATT, SNEGSKA (reference sequence). The CDR3 sequence is CSAHSGTSAYEQYF. The CDR3 nucleotides read TGCAGTGCGCACTCCGGGACTAGCGCTTACGAGCAGTACTTC.

The V call is TRBV7-8, the J call TRBJ2-1, with no clear D. This CDR3 has 15 residues. Germline V gene lookup returns CDR1 SGHVS and CDR2 FQNEAQ. The ends were cut back, 3 bases at V and 1 base at J, with 10 bases in the middle. The CDR3 DNA reads as TGTGCCAGCAGCTTCCAGACGGTTTCCTACAATGAGCAGTTCTTC. Translated, it gives CASSFQTVSYNEQFF.

The V call is TRBV7-2, the J call TRBJ1-4; D is undetermined. Trimming pared 4 bases from V and 12 bases from J, leaving 15 bases between. Germline values: CDR1 SGHTA, CDR2 FQGNSA. The CDR3 length is 13 residues. This CDR3 is CASSSSGSSELFF. The DNA for the CDR3 is TGTGCCAGCAGCTCCTCGGGGAGTTCGGAACTGTTTTTT.

This clonotype came up a few times. V usage is TRBV6-6 and J usage is TRBJ2-2; D remains unclear. CDR3 length equals 15 residues. Germline assignment: CDR1 MNHNY and CDR2 SVGAGI (reference sequence). Trimming removed 4 bases at V and 5 bases at J, with 14 bases between. The DNA of the CDR3 is TGTGCCAGCAGTTTTCTCGGGCCTCGTACCGGGGAGCTGTTTTTT. Protein sequence: CASSFLGPRTGELFF.

This clonotype appeared a few times. The CDR3 spells CASSLGVNNEQFF. The CDR3 bases are TGTGCCAGCAGCTTAGGGGTTAACAATGAGCAGTTCTTC. The rearrangement links TRBV7-9 to TRBJ2-1, with no clear D. The ends were cut back, 1 base at V and 5 bases at J, with 6 bases in the middle. Germline V gene lookup returns CDR1 SEHNR and CDR2 FQNEAQ (reference sequence). The CDR3 has 13 amino acids.

V gene TRBV6-5 combines with J gene TRBJ1-1, with TRBD1 as a possible D gene (6 bases). Looked up from germline, CDR1 is MNHEY and CDR2 is SVGAGI. Trimming removed 7 bases at V and 1 base at J, with 19 bases between. The CDR3 is 16 amino acids. CDR3 protein: CASKPRQASPNTEAFF. The CDR3, as DNA: TGTGCCAGCAAACCCCGACAGGCAAGCCCGAACACTGAAGCTTTCTTT.

J is TRBJ1-2 and V is TRBV6-5; D not certain. Deletions cut 6 bases from V and 4 bases from J, with 9 bases between. The CDR3 spans 12 residues. The germline gives CDR1 MNHEY, CDR2 SVGAGI. CDR3 residues: CASRERGYGYTF. CDR3 sequence (DNA): TGTGCCAGCAGGGAACGGGGCTATGGCTACACCTTC.

This clonotype was seen more than once but under ten times. The V call is TRBV27, the J call TRBJ1-4, with D perhaps TRBD1 (5 bases). The CDR3 is made up of 18 amino acids. Per the germline V gene, CDR1 is MNHEY and CDR2 is SMNVEV (reference sequence). Trimming shortened V by 5 bases and J by 8 bases, and 27 bases separated the two germline ends. The CDR3 DNA reads as TGTGCCAGCAGTCTCTCCGTGCTTCCCGGGACGCCCAAGGAAAAACTGTTTTTT. It yields the protein CASSLSVLPGTPKEKLFF.

This clonotype was recorded a few times. The chain links TRBV11-2 to TRBJ2-7; tentative D call: TRBD1 (5 bases). The V end lost 10 bases, the J end lost 5 bases, and 15 bases lay between the germline ends. In germline, CDR1 is SGHAT, CDR2 FQNNGV. The CDR3 consists of 12 residues. The CDR3 spells CAILRGANEQYF. For the CDR3, the DNA is TGTGCCATCCTAAGGGGTGCGAACGAGCAGTACTTC.

The rearrangement joins TRBV6-1 to TRBJ2-7; possibly TRBD1 for D (5 bases). Germline V gives CDR1 MNHNS, CDR2 SASEGT. This CDR3 is built from 18 residues. Trimming shortened V by 6 bases and J by 2 bases, and 26 bases separated the two germline ends. The CDR3 here is CASRSHRQPFCGPYEQYF. The CDR3 region has the DNA TGTGCCAGCAGGTCCCATCGACAGCCATTCTGTGGTCCCTACGAGCAGTACTTC.

Turning to this clonotype: With a much larger clone just one base away, this may be a read error. This chain uses TRBV9 with TRBJ2-5, with 8 positions matching TRBD2. The trim removed 1 base at V and 11 bases at J, leaving 16 bases unmatched. This CDR3 comprises 16 residues. The V gene's germline CDR1 is SGDLS and CDR2 YYNGEE. CDR3 sequence (DNA): TGTGCCAGCAGCGTAAAAGCGGGGGTGCTTAACAATGAGCAGTACTTC. Its protein is CASSVKAGVLNNEQYF. Filled out from reference TRBV9 and TRBJ2-5, the complete variable domain reads DSGVTQTPKHLITATGQRVTLRCSPRSGDLSVYWYQQSLDQGLQFLIQYYNGEERAKGNILERFSAQQFPDLHSELNLSSLELGDSALYFCASSVKAGVLNNEQYFGPGTRLLVL.

V and J are TRBV6-2 or TRBV6-3 and TRBJ2-7; TRBD1 might be the D (6 bases). Germline V CDR1 and CDR2: MNHEY, SVGEGT. Between the trimmed V and J ends, which lost 1 base and 7 bases, there was a span of 8 bases. This CDR3 comprises 12 residues. In DNA form, the CDR3 reads TGTGCCAGCAGTTACTTAACAGGGGAGCAGTACTTC. Residues: CASSYLTGEQYF.

This chain joins TRBV6-2 or TRBV6-3 and TRBJ1-2, with no clear D. From germline, CDR1 is MNHEY and CDR2 SVGEGT. The CDR3 length is 18 residues. V was clipped by 2 bases and J by 4 bases, with 23 bases between them. CDR3 in DNA: TGTGCCAGCAGTTACGCCCTTAGGAGCGGGCCGTTAGGCTATGGCTACACCTTC. This encodes CASSYALRSGPLGYGYTF.

This clonotype was seen a few times. The chain couples TRBV20-1 to TRBJ1-2; maybe TRBD1 (5 bases). The V end lost 3 bases, the J end lost 4 bases, and 21 bases lay between the germline ends. The CDR3 totals 16 residues. Germline V gives CDR1 DFQATT, CDR2 SNEGSKA (reference sequence). The CDR3 DNA reads TGCAGTGCTAGTATCACCCACCCTTGGGGGGGCTATGGCTACACCTTC. Protein sequence: CSASITHPWGGYGYTF.

The rearrangement links TRBV12-3 or TRBV12-4 to TRBJ2-5; 11 positions agree with TRBD2. This CDR3 is 15 amino acids long. J was trimmed by 3 bases and V by 3 bases; bases with no gene match: 3. The CDR3 DNA reads TGTGCCAGCAGTTTCCAACTAGCGGGGGAAGAGACCCAGTACTTC. Translating gives CASSFQLAGEETQYF.

V usage is TRBV9 and J usage is TRBJ2-3; D unresolved. CDR3 size: 11 residues. Germline assignment: CDR1 SGDLS and CDR2 YYNGEE. Trimming pared 2 bases from V and 5 bases from J, leaving 3 bases between. CDR3: CASSVKDTQYF. CDR3 DNA: TGTGCCAGCAGCGTTAAAGATACGCAGTATTTT.

V is TRBV20-1 and J is TRBJ2-7; TRBD2 agrees at 13 bases. The CDR3 is 16 residues long. V gave up 0 bases and J gave up 0 bases; unmatched junction bases: 2. CDR1 and CDR2 from the germline V gene are DFQATT and SNEGSKA (reference sequence). CDR3 amino acids: CSARDWTSGSSYEQYF. CDR3 DNA: TGCAGTGCTAGAGATTGGACTAGCGGGAGCTCCTACGAGCAGTACTTC.

The sample holds a few counts of this clonotype. The chain employs TRBV20-1 and TRBJ2-3; D possibly corresponds to TRBD2 (5 bases). Trimming shortened V by 6 bases and J by 2 bases, and 30 bases separated the two germline ends. CDR3 length equals 19 residues. Germline CDR1 and CDR2: DFQATT and SNEGSKA (reference sequence). CDR3 DNA: TGCAGTGCCGCTCGTCGAGGGATGGTCCGACTGGGGTTCACAGATACGCAGTATTTT. This gives the protein CSAARRGMVRLGFTDTQYF.

The chain combines TRBV12-5 with TRBJ2-7, with no clear D. This CDR3 contains 12 residues. Germline V lookup: CDR1 LGHNT, CDR2 FRNRAP. V was pared by 4 bases and J by 2 bases, with 6 bases between. The DNA for the CDR3 is TGTGCTAGTGGTTCCAGCCCCTACGAGCAGTACTTC. Encoded protein: CASGSSPYEQYF.

The rearrangement uses TRBV7-9 and TRBJ2-1; tentative D call: TRBD2 (6 bases). V was cut by 5 bases and J by 9 bases, with 17 bases left in between. CDR3 length equals 14 residues. Germline assignment: CDR1 SEHNR and CDR2 FQNEAQ (reference sequence). CDR3 in amino acids: CASSPGGGTTEQFF. The CDR3 nucleotides are TGTGCCAGCAGCCCCGGCGGAGGGACCACTGAGCAGTTCTTC.

The V gene is TRBV27, the J gene TRBJ2-3; no clear D gene. Germline V gives CDR1 MNHEY, CDR2 SMNVEV (reference sequence). CDR3 length equals 14 residues. V lost 4 bases and J 0 bases, leaving 8 bases between the germline ends. The chain's CDR3 is CASSSARSTDTQYF. CDR3 DNA sequence: TGTGCCAGCAGTTCAGCGCGGAGCACAGATACGCAGTATTTT.

This clonotype was counted many times. This chain connects TRBV12-3 or TRBV12-4 to TRBJ2-7, with D possibly being TRBD1 (6 bases). The CDR3 extends over 16 amino acids. With 5 bases removed from V and 2 bases from J, the gap between germline ends came to 19 bases. The CDR3 reads CASSRIGQPRAYEQYF. The DNA for the CDR3 is TGTGCCAGCAGTCGTATAGGACAGCCAAGGGCCTACGAGCAGTACTTC.

This clonotype was seen ten or more times. This chain links TRBV4-1 with TRBJ2-7, with D possibly TRBD1 on 5 matching bases. V was trimmed by 0 bases and J by 2 bases, leaving 11 bases between them. Germline V gene data show CDR1 as MGHRA and CDR2 as YSYEKL. CDR3 length equals 15 residues. Here the CDR3 reads CASSQDRGTTYEQYF. In nucleotides, the CDR3 is TGCGCCAGCAGCCAAGATAGGGGCACTACCTACGAGCAGTACTTC.

The V gene is TRBV12-3 or TRBV12-4, the J gene TRBJ2-7; tentative D call: TRBD1 (6 bases). The V end was cut by 7 bases, the J end by 2 bases, with 15 bases between. This CDR3 region has 14 residues. CDR3 protein: CASTDRDTAYEQYF. The CDR3 bases are TGTGCCAGCACCGACCGGGACACAGCCTACGAGCAGTACTTC.

This chain connects TRBV3-1 to TRBJ2-7; the D is unclear. Trimming took off 5 bases at V and 0 bases at J, with 11 bases between the two ends. CDR3 length: 14 amino acids. Germline-derived CDR1 and CDR2 are LGHDT and YNNKEL (reference sequence). As DNA, the CDR3 is TGTGCCAGCAGCATATCTGGCGGCTCCTACGAGCAGTACTTC. Its protein is CASSISGGSYEQYF.